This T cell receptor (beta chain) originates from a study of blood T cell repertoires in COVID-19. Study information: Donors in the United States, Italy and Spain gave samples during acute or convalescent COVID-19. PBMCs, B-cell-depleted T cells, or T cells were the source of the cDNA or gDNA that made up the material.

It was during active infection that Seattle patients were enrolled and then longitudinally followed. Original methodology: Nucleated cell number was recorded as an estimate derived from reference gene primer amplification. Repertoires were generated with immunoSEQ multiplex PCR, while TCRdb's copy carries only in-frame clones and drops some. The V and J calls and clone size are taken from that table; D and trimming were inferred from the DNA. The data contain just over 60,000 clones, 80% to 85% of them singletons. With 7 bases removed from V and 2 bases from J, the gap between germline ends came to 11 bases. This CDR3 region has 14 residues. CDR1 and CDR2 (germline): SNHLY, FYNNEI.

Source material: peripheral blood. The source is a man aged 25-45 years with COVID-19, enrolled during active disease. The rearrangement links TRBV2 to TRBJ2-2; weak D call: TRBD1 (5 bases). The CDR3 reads CASMSGQNTGELFF. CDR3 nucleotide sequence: TGTGCCAGCATGAGTGGACAAAACACCGGGGAGCTGTTTTTT.